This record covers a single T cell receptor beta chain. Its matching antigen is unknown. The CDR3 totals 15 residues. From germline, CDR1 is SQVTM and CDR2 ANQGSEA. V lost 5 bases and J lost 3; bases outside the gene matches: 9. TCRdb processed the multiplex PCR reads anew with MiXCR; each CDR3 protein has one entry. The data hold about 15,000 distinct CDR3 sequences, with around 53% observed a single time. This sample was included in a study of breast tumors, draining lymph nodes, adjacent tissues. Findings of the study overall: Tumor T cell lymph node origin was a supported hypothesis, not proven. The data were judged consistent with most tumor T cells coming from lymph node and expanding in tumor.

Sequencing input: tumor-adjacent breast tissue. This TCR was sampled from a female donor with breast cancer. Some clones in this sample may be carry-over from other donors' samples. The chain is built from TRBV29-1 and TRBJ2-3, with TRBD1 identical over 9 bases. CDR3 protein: CSVFTGTGRTDTQYF. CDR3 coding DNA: TGCAGCGTTTTTACCGGGACAGGGAGAACAGATACGCAGTATTTT.